The table lists the clone carrying this TCR beta chain with a count of one. Each sample came from a Caucasian adult donor living in Nashville, Tennessee. CD4+ cells yielded CD45RA+ naive and CD45RA-negative memory subsets. The CDR3 covers 12 residues. Germline-derived CDR1 and CDR2 are SEHNR and FQNEAQ (reference sequence). Every immunoSEQ plate was one replicate of a subset's evenly spread DNA. Per the original methods: ImmunoSEQ output held junction-only sequences without quality scores, so filtering differed. Here immunoSEQ multiplex PCR was the method, and the copy in TCRdb shows in-frame clones only, minus some. V and J calls and clone size are given by that table; D and trimming were obtained from the DNA. The table has millions of clones, approximately 93% seen once. This sample is part of a study of shared clonotypes between healthy human individuals.

Sequenced input: naive CD4+ T cells from PBMCs. The subset denotes: CD45RA+ positively selected. This clonotype originated in a man aged 18 to 35 in good health. Some clones in this sample may be carry-over from other donors' samples. The chain couples TRBV7-9 to TRBJ2-5; D possibly corresponds to TRBD2 (6 bases). TRBJ2-7 explains the end of the DNA better; the J call may be wrong. The CDR3 spells CASSQAGDEQYF. For the CDR3, the DNA is TGTGCCAGTAGTCAAGCGGGCGACGAGCAGTACTTC.